The rows below give T cell receptor beta chains drawn from one sample of a study of T cell responses to AZD1222 COVID-19 vaccine. The method was immunoSEQ multiplex PCR; TCRdb's version includes in-frame clones alone and lacks a portion of them. The sample includes about 66,000 clones, roughly 84% seen only once; the top ten take around a sixth. Material: peripheral blood, obtained on day 0 of AZD1222 vaccination. Source of these receptors: an adult in good health. Both conserved end residues are part of each CDR3. A D gene is named only where the DNA matches it firmly. Only part of the rows carry a size: once, few, many, or a class if the clone is expanded.

>TRBV6-4|-|-|TRBJ2-3
CASSEGDSTDTQYF
TGTGCCAGCAGTGAGGGGGACAGCACAGATACGCAGTATTTT
>TRBV2|-|-|TRBJ1-2
CASRSPGPWMGYTF
TGTGCCAGCAGATCCCCGGGACCCTGGATGGGCTACACCTTC
>TRBV19|-|-|TRBJ2-7
CASSHPGDPIYEQYF
TGTGCCAGTAGTCACCCAGGGGACCCCATTTACGAGCAGTACTTC
>TRBV7-3|-|-|TRBJ1-5
CASSLNPTTVTNQPQHF
TGTGCCAGCAGCTTAAACCCTACGACAGTAACCAATCAGCCCCAGCATTTT
>TRBV19|-|TRBD1|TRBJ1-1
CASRADRANTEAFF
TGTGCCAGTAGGGCGGACAGGGCGAACACTGAAGCTTTCTTT
>TRBV5-5|-|-|TRBJ1-4
CASSLEQWEDEKLFF
TGTGCCAGCAGCTTGGAGCAGTGGGAGGATGAAAAACTGTTTTTT
>TRBV6-5|-|-|TRBJ1-4
CASGASPDEKLFF
TGTGCAAGCGGAGCGTCCCCGGATGAAAAACTGTTTTTT
>TRBV2|-|-|TRBJ1-6
CASSVTGLNSPLHF
TGTGCCAGCAGTGTCACGGGGTTGAATTCACCCCTCCACTTT
>TRBV11-3|-|-|TRBJ2-1
CASSLVGASPNEQFF
TGTGCCAGCAGCTTAGTAGGGGCCTCTCCCAATGAGCAGTTCTTC
>TRBV27|-|-|TRBJ1-2
CASSLSGYGYTF
TGTGCCAGCAGCTTGTCTGGCTATGGCTACACCTTC
>TRBV7-2|-|-|TRBJ1-3
CASSLARTGNTIYF
TGTGCCAGCAGCTTAGCAAGAACTGGAAACACCATATATTTT
>TRBV5-1|-|TRBD1|TRBJ1-6
CASSAGQGSSPLHF
TGCGCCAGCAGCGCTGGACAGGGGTCTTCACCCCTCCACTTT
>TRBV11-1|once|-|TRBJ1-2
CASIPLLGTEDGYTF
TGTGCCAGCATCCCACTCCTGGGTACAGAGGATGGCTACACCTTC
>TRBV28|-|-|TRBJ2-7
CASSLEPGNHYEQYF
TGTGCCAGCAGTTTAGAGCCGGGTAATCATTACGAGCAGTACTTC
>TRBV19|-|-|TRBJ1-5
CASTPGEQYQPQHF
TGTGCCAGTACCCCCGGGGAACAATATCAGCCCCAGCATTTT
>TRBV9|-|-|TRBJ1-5
CASSLDGNQPQHF
TGTGCCAGCAGTTTAGACGGCAATCAGCCCCAGCATTTT
>TRBV6-2/TRBV6-3|once|-|TRBJ1-1
CASSYGGIGAFF
TGTGCCAGCAGTTACGGAGGGATAGGAGCTTTCTTT
>TRBV6-4|-|-|TRBJ1-6
CASGEGGVNSPLHF
TGTGCCAGCGGTGAAGGGGGTGTGAATTCACCCCTCCACTTT
>TRBV19|-|-|TRBJ1-5
CASSIGSQPQHF
TGTGCCAGTAGTATAGGATCTCAGCCCCAGCATTTT
>TRBV5-4|-|-|TRBJ2-3
CASSGGGALTDTQYF
TGTGCCAGCAGCGGAGGGGGCGCCCTCACAGATACGCAGTATTTT
>TRBV2|-|-|TRBJ1-2
CASSEDSYGYTF
TGTGCCAGCAGTGAGGACAGTTATGGCTACACCTTC
>TRBV4-1|-|-|TRBJ1-2
CASSRSGGLIYGYTF
TGCGCCAGCAGCCGAAGTGGAGGACTTATCTATGGCTACACCTTC
>TRBV27|-|-|TRBJ1-5
CASSYRDNQPQHF
TGTGCCAGCAGTTACAGGGACAATCAGCCCCAGCATTTT
>TRBV4-1|-|TRBD1|TRBJ1-6
CASSPTGQNNSPLHF
TGCGCCAGCAGCCCTACGGGACAGAATAATTCACCCCTCCACTTT
>TRBV9|few|-|TRBJ1-4
CASSPRPNEKLFF
TGTGCCAGCAGCCCGAGACCAAATGAAAAACTGTTTTTT
>TRBV4-1|once|-|TRBJ2-5
CASTFAPHETQYF
TGCGCCAGCACGTTCGCACCCCACGAGACCCAGTACTTC
>TRBV30|-|-|TRBJ1-3
CAWGELHSGNTIYF
TGTGCCTGGGGGGAGCTCCACTCTGGAAACACCATATATTTT
>TRBV28|few|-|TRBJ2-3
CASSLPPGRGRDTQYF
TGTGCCAGCAGTTTACCCCCGGGCAGGGGAAGGGATACGCAGTATTTT
>TRBV5-6|-|-|TRBJ1-2
CASSLTGSNYGYTF
TGTGCCAGCAGCTTGACGGGCTCAAACTATGGCTACACCTTC
>TRBV4-3|-|-|TRBJ2-1
CASSFRTAYNEQFF
TGCGCCAGCAGCTTCCGGACAGCCTACAATGAGCAGTTCTTC
>TRBV6-6|-|TRBD1|TRBJ2-1
CASSRSRDSYNEQFF
TGTGCCAGCAGCAGGTCCCGGGACAGCTACAATGAGCAGTTCTTC
>TRBV28|-|-|TRBJ2-7
CASSFLRERSYEQYF
TGTGCCAGCAGTTTTCTGAGAGAGAGAAGCTACGAGCAGTACTTC
>TRBV12-5|once|-|TRBJ1-2
CASVRGPPYGYTF
TGTGCTAGTGTCAGGGGCCCCCCGTATGGCTACACCTTC